The clone carrying this T cell receptor (beta chain) appeared a few times. Trimming removed 4 bases at V and 7 bases at J, with 17 bases between. CDR1 and CDR2 (germline): SGHAT, FQNNGV. This CDR3 has 15 residues. The data were obtained in a study of beta chain features in type 1 diabetes. cDNA synthesis used the whole RNA isolate, giving expressed TCRB sequences. Libraries were prepared by immunoSEQ multiplex PCR; TCRdb keeps only in-frame clonotypes and omits some of them. The sample carries more than 150,000 clones, approximately 13% recorded once. Isolation of CD4+ naive, central memory, regulatory and stem cell-like memory cells was achieved by sorting via CD45RO/CCR7/CD25/CD127/CD95/CD27.

This chain connects TRBV11-2 to TRBJ2-4; maybe TRBD2 (5 bases). The TCR comes from a woman aged 18-29 years in good health. Sequencing input: central memory CD4+ T cells from blood. CDR3 protein: CASSSIGGLGNIQYF. CDR3 DNA sequence: TGTGCCAGCAGCTCCATAGGAGGTTTGGGTAACATTCAGTACTTC. Full variable domain (missing parts from reference TRBV11-2 and TRBJ2-4): EAGVAQSPRYKIIEKRQSVAFWCNPISGHATLYWYQQILGQGPKLLIQFQNNGVVDDSQLPKDRFSAERLKGVDSTLKIQPAKLEDSAVYLCASSSIGGLGNIQYFGAGTRLSVL.